Detailed here is one T cell receptor beta chain. This entry belongs to a study of blood T cell repertoires in COVID-19. There are 13 residues in the CDR3. Germline V gene lookup returns CDR1 MGHDK and CDR2 SYGVNS. J lost 11 bases, V lost 5 bases, and 11 bases had no gene match. In the source study's methods: Cell counts per sample came from amplifying reference gene primers. Profiled with immunoSEQ multiplex PCR; TCRdb holds only in-frame clones, not every one. For V, J and clone size, that table is used; D and trimming come from the DNA. The repertoire holds approximately 300,000 clones, roughly 90% seen once, with 3.5% to 4.5% in the top ten.

Sequencing used PBMCs or T cells enriched from blood (not recorded which). The chain joins TRBV25-1 to TRBJ1-1, with 7 bases aligning to TRBD1. The sequence derives from a woman under 30 with acute COVID-19. The CDR3 region has the DNA TGTGCCAGCAGTTTATCCGGGACAGTGGGCGCTTTCTTT. Its translation is CASSLSGTVGAFF. Full variable domain (missing parts from reference TRBV25-1 and TRBJ1-1): EADIYQTPRYLVIGTGKKITLECSQTMGHDKMYWYQQDPGMELHLIHYSYGVNSTEKGDLSSESTVSRIRTEHFPLTLESARPSHTSQYLCASSLSGTVGAFFGQGTRLTVV.